This TCR beta chain was obtained from a study of blood T cell repertoires in COVID-19. The overall study: COVID-19 samples from acute and convalescent phases originated in the United States, Italy and Spain. T cells, B-cell-depleted T cells, or PBMCs supplied cDNA or gDNA.

In the original workflow: Amplifying reference gene primers gave estimates of nucleated cell counts. Method: immunoSEQ multiplex PCR; TCRdb's copy keeps in-frame clones and lacks some. V, J and clone size derive from that table, while D and trimming were established from the DNA sequence. The profile shows 150,000 to 200,000 clones, 82% of them singletons. The CDR3 is 13 amino acids. V lost 5 bases to trimming and J lost 6 bases, with 11 bases between them. Germline V lookup: CDR1 SGHTA, CDR2 FQGNSA. Sequencing was done on a sample of peripheral blood. The source of this sequence is a woman of 80 years or more with acute or convalescent COVID-19. The chain is built from TRBV7-2 and TRBJ2-4; a weak D match, TRBD1 (5 bases). CDR3 in amino acids: CASSQTDGNIQYF. The CDR3, as DNA: TGTGCCAGCAGCCAGACAGACGGAAACATTCAGTACTTC.